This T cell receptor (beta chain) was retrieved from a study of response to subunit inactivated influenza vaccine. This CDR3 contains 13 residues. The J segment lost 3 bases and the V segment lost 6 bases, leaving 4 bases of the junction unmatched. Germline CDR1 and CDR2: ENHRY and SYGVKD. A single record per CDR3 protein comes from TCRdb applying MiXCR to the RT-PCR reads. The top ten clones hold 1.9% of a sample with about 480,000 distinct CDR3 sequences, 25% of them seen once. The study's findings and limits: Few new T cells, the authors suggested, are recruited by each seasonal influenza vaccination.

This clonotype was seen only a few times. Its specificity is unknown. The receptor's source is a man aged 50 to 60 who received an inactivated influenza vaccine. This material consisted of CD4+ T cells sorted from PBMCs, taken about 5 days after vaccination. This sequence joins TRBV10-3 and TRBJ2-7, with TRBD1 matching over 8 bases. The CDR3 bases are TGTGCCATCAGGGAAACAGGGGGCTACGAGCAGTACTTC. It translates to CAIRETGGYEQYF.